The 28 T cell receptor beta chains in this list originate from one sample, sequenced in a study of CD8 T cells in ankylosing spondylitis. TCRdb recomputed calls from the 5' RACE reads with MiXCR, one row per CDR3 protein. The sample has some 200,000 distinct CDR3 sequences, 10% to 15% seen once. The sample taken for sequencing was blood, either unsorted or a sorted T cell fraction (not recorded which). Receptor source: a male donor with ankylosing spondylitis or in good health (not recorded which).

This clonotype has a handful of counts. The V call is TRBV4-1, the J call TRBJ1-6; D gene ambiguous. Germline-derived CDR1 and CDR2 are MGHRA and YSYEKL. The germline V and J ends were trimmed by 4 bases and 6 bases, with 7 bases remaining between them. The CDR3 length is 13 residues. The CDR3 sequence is CASSPGRNSPLHF. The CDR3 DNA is TGCGCCAGCAGCCCCGGACGTAATTCACCCCTCCACTTT.

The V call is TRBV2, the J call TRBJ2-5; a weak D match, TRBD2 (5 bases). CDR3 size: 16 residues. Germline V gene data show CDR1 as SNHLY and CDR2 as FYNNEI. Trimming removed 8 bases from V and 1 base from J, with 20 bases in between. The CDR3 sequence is CASFPSGNTPQETQYF. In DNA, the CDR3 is TGTGCCAGCTTTCCGAGCGGAAACACCCCCCAAGAGACCCAGTACTTC.

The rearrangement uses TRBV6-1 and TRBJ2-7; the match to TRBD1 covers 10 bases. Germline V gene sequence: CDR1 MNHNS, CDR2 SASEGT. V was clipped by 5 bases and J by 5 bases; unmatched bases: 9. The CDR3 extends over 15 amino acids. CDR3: CASSPGTGEENEQYF. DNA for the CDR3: TGTGCCAGCAGTCCCGGGACAGGGGAAGAAAACGAGCAGTACTTC.

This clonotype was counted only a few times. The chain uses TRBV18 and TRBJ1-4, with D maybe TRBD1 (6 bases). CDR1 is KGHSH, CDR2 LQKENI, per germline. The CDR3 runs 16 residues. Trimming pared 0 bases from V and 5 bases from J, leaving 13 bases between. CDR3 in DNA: TGTGCCAGCTCACCACCCAGGGGCCTGACGAATGAAAAACTGTTTTTT. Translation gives CASSPPRGLTNEKLFF. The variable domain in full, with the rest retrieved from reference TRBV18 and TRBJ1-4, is NAGVMQNPRHLVRRRGQEARLRCSPMKGHSHVYWYRQLPEEGLKFMVYLQKENIIDESGMPKERFSAEFPKEGPSILRIQQVVRGDSAAYFCASSPPRGLTNEKLFFGSGTQLSVL.

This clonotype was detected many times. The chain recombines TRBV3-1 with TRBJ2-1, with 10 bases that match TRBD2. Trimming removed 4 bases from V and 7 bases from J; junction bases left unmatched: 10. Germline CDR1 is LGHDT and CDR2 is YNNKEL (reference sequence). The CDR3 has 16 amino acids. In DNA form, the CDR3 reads TGTGCCAGCAGCCCCCACCCCAGCGGGGGGGCAAATGAGCAGTTCTTC. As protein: CASSPHPSGGANEQFF.

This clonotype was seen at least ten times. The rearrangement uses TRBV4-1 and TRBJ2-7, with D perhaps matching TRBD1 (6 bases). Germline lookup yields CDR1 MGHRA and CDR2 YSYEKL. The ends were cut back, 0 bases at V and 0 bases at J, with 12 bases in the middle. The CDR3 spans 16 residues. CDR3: CASSQDMRGSSYEQYF. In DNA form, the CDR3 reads TGCGCCAGCAGCCAAGATATGAGGGGGAGCTCCTACGAGCAGTACTTC.

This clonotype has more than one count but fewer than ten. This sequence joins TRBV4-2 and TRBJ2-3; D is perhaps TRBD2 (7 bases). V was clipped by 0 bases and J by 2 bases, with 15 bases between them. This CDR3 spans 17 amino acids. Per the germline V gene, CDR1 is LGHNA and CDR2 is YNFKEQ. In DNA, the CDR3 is TGTGCCAGCAGCCAAGACAGGGGAGCGGGGATCACAGATACGCAGTATTTT. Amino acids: CASSQDRGAGITDTQYF.

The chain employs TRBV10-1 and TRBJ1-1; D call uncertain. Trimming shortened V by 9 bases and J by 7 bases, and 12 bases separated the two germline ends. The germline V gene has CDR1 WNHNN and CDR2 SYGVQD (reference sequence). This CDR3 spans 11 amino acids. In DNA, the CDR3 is TGCGCCAGTTCCGACGGACTTGAAGCTTTCTTT. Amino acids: CASSDGLEAFF.

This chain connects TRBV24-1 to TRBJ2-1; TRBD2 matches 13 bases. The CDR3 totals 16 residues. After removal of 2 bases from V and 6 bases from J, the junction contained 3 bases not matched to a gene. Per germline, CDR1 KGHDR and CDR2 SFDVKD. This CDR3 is CATSDYGLAGANEQFF. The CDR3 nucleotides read TGTGCCACCAGTGATTATGGACTAGCGGGAGCCAATGAGCAGTTCTTC.

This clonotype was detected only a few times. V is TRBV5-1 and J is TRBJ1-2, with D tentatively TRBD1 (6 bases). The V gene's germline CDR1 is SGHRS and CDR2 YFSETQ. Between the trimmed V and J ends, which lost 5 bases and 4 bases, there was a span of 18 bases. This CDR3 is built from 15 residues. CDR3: CASRGTGRGTYGYTF. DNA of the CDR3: TGCGCCAGCAGGGGAACAGGGAGAGGGACCTATGGCTACACCTTC.

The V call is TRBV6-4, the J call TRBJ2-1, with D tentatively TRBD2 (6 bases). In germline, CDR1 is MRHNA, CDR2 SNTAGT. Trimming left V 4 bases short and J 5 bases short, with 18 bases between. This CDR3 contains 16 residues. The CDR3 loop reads CASSAGAGGGNNEQFF. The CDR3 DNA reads TGTGCCAGCAGTGCCGGAGCGGGTGGGGGTAACAATGAGCAGTTCTTC.

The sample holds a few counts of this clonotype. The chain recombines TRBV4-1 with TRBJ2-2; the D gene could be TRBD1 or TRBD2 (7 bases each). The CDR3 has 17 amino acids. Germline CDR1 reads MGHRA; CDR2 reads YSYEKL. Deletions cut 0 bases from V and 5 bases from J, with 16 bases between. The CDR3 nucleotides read TGCGCCAGCAGCCAAGATCAGTCCAGGGGGGGGACCGGGGAGCTGTTTTTT. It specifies CASSQDQSRGGTGELFF.

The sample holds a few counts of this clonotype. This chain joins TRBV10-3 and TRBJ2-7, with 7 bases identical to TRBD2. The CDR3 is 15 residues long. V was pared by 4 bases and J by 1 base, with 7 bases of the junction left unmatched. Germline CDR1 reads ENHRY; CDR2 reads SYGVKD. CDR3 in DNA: TGTGCCATCAGTGTTCCGGCTAGCGGATCCTACGAGCAGTACTTC. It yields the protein CAISVPASGSYEQYF.

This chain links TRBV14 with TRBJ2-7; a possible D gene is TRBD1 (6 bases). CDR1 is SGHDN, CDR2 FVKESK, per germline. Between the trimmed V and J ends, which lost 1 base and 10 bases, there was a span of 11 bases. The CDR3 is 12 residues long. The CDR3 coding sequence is TGTGCCAGCAGCCAAGGGGGGCTGGGACAGTACTTC. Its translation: CASSQGGLGQYF.

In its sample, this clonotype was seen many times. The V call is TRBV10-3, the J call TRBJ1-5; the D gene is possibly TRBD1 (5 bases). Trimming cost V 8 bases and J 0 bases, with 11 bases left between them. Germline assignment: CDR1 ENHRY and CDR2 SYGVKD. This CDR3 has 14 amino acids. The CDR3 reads CAIGTWGSNQPQHF. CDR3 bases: TGTGCCATCGGGACTTGGGGTAGCAATCAGCCCCAGCATTTT.

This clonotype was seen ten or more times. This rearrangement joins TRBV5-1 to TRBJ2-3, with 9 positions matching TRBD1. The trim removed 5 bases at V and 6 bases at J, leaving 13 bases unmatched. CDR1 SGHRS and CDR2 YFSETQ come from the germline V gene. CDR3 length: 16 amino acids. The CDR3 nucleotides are TGCGCCAGCAGTTCTGTACCGGGACAGGGTGCCGATACGCAGTATTTT. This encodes CASSSVPGQGADTQYF. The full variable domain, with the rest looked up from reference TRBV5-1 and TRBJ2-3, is KAGVTQTPRYLIKTRGQQVTLSCSPISGHRSVSWYQQTPGQGLQFLFEYFSETQRNKGNFPGRFSGRQFSNSRSEMNVSTLELGDSALYLCASSSVPGQGADTQYFGPGTRLTVL.

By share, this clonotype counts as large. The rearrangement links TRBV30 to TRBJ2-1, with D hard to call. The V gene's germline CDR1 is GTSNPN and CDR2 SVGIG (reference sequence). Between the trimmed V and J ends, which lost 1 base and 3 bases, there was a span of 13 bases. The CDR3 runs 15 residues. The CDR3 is CAWSAALTDYNEQFF. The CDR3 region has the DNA TGTGCCTGGAGTGCAGCGCTAACCGACTACAATGAGCAGTTCTTC. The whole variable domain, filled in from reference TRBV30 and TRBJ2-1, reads SQTIHQWPATLVQPVGSPLSLECTVEGTSNPNLYWYRQAAGRGLQLLFYSVGIGQISSEVPQNLSASRPQDRQFILSSKKLLLSDSGFYLCAWSAALTDYNEQFFGPGTRLTVL.

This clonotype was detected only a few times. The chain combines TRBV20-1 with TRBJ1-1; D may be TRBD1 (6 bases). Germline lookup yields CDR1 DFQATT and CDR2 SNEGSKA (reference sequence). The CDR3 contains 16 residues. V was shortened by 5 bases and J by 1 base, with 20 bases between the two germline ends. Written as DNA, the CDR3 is TGCAGTGCTGAAAGCATTTTAGGGGGGAAGAACACTGAAGCTTTCTTT. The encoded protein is CSAESILGGKNTEAFF.

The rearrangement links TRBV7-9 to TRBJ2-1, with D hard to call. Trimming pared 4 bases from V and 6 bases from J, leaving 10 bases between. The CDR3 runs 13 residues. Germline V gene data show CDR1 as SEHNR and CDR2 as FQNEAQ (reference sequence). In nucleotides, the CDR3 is TGTGCCAGCAGCTGGGGTCCAGCCAATGAGCAGTTCTTC. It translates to CASSWGPANEQFF.

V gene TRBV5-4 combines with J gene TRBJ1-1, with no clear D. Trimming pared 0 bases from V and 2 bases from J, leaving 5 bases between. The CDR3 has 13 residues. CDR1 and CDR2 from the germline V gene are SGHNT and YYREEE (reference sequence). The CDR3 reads CASSLEPNTEAFF. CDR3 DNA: TGTGCCAGCAGCTTGGAACCTAACACTGAAGCTTTCTTT.

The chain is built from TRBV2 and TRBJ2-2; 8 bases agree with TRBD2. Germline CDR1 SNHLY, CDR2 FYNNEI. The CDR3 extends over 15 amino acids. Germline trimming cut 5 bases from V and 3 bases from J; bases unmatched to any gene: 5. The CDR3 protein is CASSSGLAYTGELFF. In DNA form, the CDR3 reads TGTGCCAGCAGTTCCGGACTAGCTTACACCGGGGAGCTGTTTTTT.

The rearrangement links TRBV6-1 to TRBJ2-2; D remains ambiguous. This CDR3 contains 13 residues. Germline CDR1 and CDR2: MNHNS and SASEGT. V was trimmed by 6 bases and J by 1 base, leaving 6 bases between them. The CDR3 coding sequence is TGTGCCAGCAGAATCAAGAACACCGGGGAGCTGTTTTTT. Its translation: CASRIKNTGELFF.

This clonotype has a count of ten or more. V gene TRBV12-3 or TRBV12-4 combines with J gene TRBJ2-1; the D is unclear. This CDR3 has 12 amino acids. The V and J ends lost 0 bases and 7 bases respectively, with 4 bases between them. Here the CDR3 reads CASSLARNEQFF. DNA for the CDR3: TGTGCCAGCAGTTTAGCGAGAAATGAGCAGTTCTTC.

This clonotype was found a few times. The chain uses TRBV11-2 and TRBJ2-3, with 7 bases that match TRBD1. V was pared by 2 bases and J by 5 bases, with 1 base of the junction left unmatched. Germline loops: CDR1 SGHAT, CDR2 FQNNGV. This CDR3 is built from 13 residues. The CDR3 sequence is CASSLYRGDTQYF. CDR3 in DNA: TGTGCCAGCAGCTTATACAGGGGAGATACGCAGTATTTT.

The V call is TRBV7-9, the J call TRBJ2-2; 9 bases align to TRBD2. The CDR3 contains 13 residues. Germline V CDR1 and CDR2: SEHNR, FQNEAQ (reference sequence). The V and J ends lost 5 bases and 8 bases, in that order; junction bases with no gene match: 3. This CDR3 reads CASSVTSGGELFF. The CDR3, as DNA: TGTGCCAGCAGCGTCACTAGCGGGGGGGAGCTGTTTTTT.

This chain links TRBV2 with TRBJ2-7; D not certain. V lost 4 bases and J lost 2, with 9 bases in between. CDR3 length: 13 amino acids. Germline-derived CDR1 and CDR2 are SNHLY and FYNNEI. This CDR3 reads CASSGVATYEQYF. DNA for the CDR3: TGTGCCAGCAGTGGAGTCGCCACCTACGAGCAGTACTTC.

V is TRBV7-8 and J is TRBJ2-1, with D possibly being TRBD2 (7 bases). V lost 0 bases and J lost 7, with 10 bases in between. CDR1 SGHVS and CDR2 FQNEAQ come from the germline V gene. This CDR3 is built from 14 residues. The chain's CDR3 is CASSLAGGGNEQFF. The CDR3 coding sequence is TGTGCCAGCAGCTTAGCGGGAGGGGGGAATGAGCAGTTCTTC.

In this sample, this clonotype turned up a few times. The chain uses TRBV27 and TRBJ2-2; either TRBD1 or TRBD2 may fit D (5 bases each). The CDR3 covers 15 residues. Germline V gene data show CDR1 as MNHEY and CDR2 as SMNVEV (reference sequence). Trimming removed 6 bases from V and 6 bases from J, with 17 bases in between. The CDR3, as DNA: TGTGCCAGCAGACGAGAGGGGCAGGAGGCCGGGGAGCTGTTTTTT. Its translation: CASRREGQEAGELFF.